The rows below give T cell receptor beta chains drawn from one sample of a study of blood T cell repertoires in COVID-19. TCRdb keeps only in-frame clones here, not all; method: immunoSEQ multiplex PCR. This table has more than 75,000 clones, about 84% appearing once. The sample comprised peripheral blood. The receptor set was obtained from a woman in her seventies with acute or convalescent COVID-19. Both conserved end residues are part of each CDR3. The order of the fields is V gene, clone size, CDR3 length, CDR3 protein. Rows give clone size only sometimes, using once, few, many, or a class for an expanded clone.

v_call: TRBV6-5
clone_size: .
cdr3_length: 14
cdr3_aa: CASTRGQANQPQHF

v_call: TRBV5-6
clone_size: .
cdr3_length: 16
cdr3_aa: CASSLLFTGAVNEQFF

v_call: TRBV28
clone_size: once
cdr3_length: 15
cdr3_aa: CASSSHGQGVGGYTF

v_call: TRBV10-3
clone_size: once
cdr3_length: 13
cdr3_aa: CAITGLRGTEAFF

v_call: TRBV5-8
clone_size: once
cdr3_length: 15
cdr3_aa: CASSLAGDVGTEAFF

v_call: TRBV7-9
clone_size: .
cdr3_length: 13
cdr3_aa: CASSFELNTEAFF

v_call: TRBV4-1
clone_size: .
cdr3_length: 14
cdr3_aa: CASSQTAGTYEQFF

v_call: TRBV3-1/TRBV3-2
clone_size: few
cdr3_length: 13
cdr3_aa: CASSQGQNTEAFF

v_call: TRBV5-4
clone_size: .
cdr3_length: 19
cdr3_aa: CASSLFAGTGGAVGYGYTF

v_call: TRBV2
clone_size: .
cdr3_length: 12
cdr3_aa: CASSENAGELLF

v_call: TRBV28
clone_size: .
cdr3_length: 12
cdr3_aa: CATTGTVYGYTF

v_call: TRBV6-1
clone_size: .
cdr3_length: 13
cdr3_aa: CASSEARGGQAFF

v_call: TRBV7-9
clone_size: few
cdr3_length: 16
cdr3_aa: CASSLRSGTGGEKLFF

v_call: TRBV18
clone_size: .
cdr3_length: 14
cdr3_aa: CASSPARAAYGYTF

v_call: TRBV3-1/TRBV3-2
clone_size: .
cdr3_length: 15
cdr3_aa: CASSPGTGGSQPQHF

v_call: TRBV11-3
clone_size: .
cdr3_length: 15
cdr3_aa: CASSLDGTLYNEQFF

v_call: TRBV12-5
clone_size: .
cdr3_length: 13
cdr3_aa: CASGGQDTDTQYF

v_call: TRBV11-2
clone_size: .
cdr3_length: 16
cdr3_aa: CASSTQLGAPFAPLHF

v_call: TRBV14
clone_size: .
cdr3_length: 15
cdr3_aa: CASSQVREPNYGYTF

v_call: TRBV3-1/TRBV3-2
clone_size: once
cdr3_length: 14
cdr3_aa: CASSQDRVAYGYTF

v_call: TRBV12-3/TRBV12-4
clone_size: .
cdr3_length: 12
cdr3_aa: CASSPTGLEAFF

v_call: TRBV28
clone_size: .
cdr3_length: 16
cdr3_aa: CASAPNDITSNQPQHF

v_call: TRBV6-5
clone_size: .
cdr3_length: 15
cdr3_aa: CASSSPDRAGNTIYF

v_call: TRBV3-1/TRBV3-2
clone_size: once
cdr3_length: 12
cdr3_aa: CASSHPGNEQFF

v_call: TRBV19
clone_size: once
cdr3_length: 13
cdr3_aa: CASSPTLEETQYF

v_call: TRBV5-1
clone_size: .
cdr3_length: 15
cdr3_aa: CASSLATGIRSPLHF

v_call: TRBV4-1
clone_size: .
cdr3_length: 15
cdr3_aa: CASSPEGVSNYGYTF

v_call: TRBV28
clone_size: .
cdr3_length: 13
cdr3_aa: CATLAGRWETQYF

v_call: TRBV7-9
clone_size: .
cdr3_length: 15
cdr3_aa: CASSPRTVNNEKLFF

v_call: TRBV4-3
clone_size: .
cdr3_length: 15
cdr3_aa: CASSQDITGQETQYF

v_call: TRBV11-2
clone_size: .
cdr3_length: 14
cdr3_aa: CASRGLGQGNGYTF

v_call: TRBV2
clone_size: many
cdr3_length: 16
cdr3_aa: CASSFGTSGGGGTQYF

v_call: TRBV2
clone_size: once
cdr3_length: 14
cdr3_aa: CASRAGDFYNEQFF

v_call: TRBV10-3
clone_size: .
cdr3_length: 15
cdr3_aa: CAISESREGNYGYTF

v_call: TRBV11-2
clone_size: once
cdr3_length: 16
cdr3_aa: CASSQGQGTTNEKLFF

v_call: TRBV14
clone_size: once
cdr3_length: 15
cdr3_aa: CASRPTGLAGDEQFF

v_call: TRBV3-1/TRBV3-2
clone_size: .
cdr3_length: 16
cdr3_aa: CASSFKPTGGNTEAFF

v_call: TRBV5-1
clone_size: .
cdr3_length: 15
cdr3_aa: CASSLAGTDYNEQFF

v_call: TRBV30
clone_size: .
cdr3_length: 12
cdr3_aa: CAWVGTGGGYTF

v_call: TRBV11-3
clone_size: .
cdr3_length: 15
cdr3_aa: CASSPGGRDTGELFF

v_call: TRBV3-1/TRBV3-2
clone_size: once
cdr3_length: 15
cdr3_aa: CASSQALSSGNTIYF

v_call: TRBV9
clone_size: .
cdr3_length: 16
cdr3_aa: CASSVRGRNIVNEQFF

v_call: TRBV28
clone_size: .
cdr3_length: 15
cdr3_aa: CASSRGQARGEKLFF

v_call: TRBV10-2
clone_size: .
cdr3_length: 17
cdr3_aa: CASSYSTTGGQLDGYTF

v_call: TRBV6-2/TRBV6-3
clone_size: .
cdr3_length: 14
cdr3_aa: CASSRRAVGDTQYF

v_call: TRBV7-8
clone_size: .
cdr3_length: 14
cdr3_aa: CASSLEGADTRQFF

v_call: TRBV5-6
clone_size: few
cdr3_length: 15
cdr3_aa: CASSRTGGGDEKLFF

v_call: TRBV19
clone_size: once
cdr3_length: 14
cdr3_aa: CASSIQDNIYGYTF

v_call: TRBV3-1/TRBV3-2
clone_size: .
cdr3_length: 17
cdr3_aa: CASSQATGTRRTGELFF

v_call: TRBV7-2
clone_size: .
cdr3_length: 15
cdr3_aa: CASSLAWGGDYGYTF